Below, 12 T cell receptor beta chains from the same sample are listed, as sequenced in a study of T cells in Graves' hyperthyroidism and ophthalmopathy. It was RNA transcripts that yielded the amplified TCR beta CDR3 regions. HTBI primers drove first-round RT-PCR of the TCR CDR3. TCRdb re-called the multiplex PCR reads with MiXCR, one entry per CDR3 protein. The sample yields almost 600,000 distinct CDR3 sequences, 11% to 15% seen once. Sequencing was carried out using blood. Source of these receptors: a woman in her twenties or thirties with Graves' hyperthyroidism that later progressed to Graves' ophthalmopathy.

The CDR3 loop is CASSLGADNTEAFF. The CDR3 nucleotides read TGTGCCAGCAGCTTGGGCGCAGACAACACTGAAGCTTTCTTT. This chain connects TRBV5-4 to TRBJ1-1, with D unresolved. The CDR3 is 14 amino acids. V was cut by 0 bases and J by 2 bases, with 8 bases left in between. Germline CDR1 and CDR2: SGHNT and YYREEE (reference sequence).

This clonotype was recorded at least ten times. The chain has TRBV14 and TRBJ2-3; 7 positions agree with TRBD2. The CDR3 length is 18 residues. The ends lost 6 bases at V and 4 bases at J; junction bases unmatched: 19. Germline V gene lookup returns CDR1 SGHDN and CDR2 FVKESK. The CDR3 coding sequence is TGTGCCAGCAGTCAACAATTTTCACCGGGAGGTGGCCCAGATACGCAGTATTTT. Its protein is CASSQQFSPGGGPDTQYF.

The gene calls are TRBV19 and TRBJ2-1, with 7 bases lining up with TRBD1. Trimming took 3 bases from V and 6 from J; bases not matched to a gene: 11. Germline V gene sequence: CDR1 LNHDA, CDR2 SQIVND (reference sequence). This CDR3 has 16 amino acids. Here the CDR3 reads CASSILDRVYLNEQFF. The CDR3 DNA reads TGTGCCAGTAGTATTCTCGACAGGGTTTACCTCAATGAGCAGTTCTTC.

This clonotype was seen a few times. The chain combines TRBV25-1 with TRBJ2-6, with D possibly matching TRBD2 (5 bases). The CDR3 consists of 14 residues. V lost 7 bases to trimming and J lost 1 base, with 8 bases between them. CDR1 MGHDK and CDR2 SYGVNS come from the germline V gene. CDR3 amino acids: CASNGDSGANVLTF. Here the CDR3 DNA reads TGTGCCAGCAACGGGGATTCTGGGGCCAACGTCCTGACTTTC. Full variable domain (outside the CDR3, taken from reference TRBV25-1 and TRBJ2-6): EADIYQTPRYLVIGTGKKITLECSQTMGHDKMYWYQQDPGMELHLIHYSYGVNSTEKGDLSSESTVSRIRTEHFPLTLESARPSHTSQYLCASNGDSGANVLTFGAGSRLTVL.

As regards this clonotype: A much larger clone lies a single base off, so this may be a read error. The J gene is TRBJ2-3, the V gene TRBV28, with D perhaps matching TRBD2 (7 bases). From germline, CDR1 is MDHEN and CDR2 SYDVKM. V was shortened by 11 bases and J by 4 bases, with 28 bases between the two germline ends. This CDR3 region has 17 residues. The CDR3, as DNA: TGTGCCCTACGGGGGGCCCGCGGGGTGGGGCATGCAGATACGCAGTATTTT. This codes for CALRGARGVGHADTQYF.

This chain connects TRBV29-1 to TRBJ1-4; 7 bases agree with TRBD1. V was clipped by 7 bases and J by 8 bases; unmatched bases: 10. Germline values: CDR1 SQVTM, CDR2 ANQGSEA. CDR3 size: 13 residues. CDR3 region: CSGRGQGGEKLFF. For the CDR3, the DNA is TGCAGCGGTCGGGGGCAGGGGGGAGAAAAACTGTTTTTT.

This clonotype was seen ten or more times. Here the CDR3 reads CASSRDRGGDYGYTF. CDR3 sequence (DNA): TGTGCCAGTAGCCGGGACAGGGGAGGGGACTATGGCTACACCTTC. The rearrangement uses TRBV7-8 and TRBJ1-2; TRBD1 agrees at 10 bases. Trimming removed 9 bases from V and 3 bases from J; junction bases left unmatched: 10. The CDR3 is made up of 15 amino acids. In germline, CDR1 is SGHVS, CDR2 FQNEAQ.

This clonotype was seen ten or more times. This sequence joins TRBV20-1 and TRBJ2-1; D unresolved. Germline loops: CDR1 DFQATT, CDR2 SNEGSKA (reference sequence). The ends were cut back, 5 bases at V and 0 bases at J, with 11 bases in the middle. CDR3 length equals 14 residues. The CDR3 region is CSAPDTSSYNEQFF. DNA of the CDR3: TGCAGTGCTCCCGACACGAGCTCCTACAATGAGCAGTTCTTC.

This clonotype has ten or more counts. CDR3 in DNA: TGTGCCAGCCGGGACAGGGGCCACGCAGGGGGCACAGATACGCAGTATTTT. It encodes CASRDRGHAGGTDTQYF. V usage is TRBV28 and J usage is TRBJ2-3; 10 nucleotides align to TRBD1. This CDR3 has 17 residues. J gave up 1 base and V 8 bases, and 12 bases lay outside the gene matches. Germline CDR1 reads MDHEN; CDR2 reads SYDVKM.

In its sample, this clonotype was seen a few times. The genes are TRBV7-3 and TRBJ2-1; 13 bases are a match to TRBD2. J gave up 6 bases and V 5 bases, and 4 bases lay outside the gene matches. This CDR3 is 15 amino acids long. The germline V gene encodes CDR1 SGHTA and CDR2 FQGTGA. CDR3 DNA: TGTGCCAGCAGCCCCGGGACTAGCGGGATCAATGAGCAGTTCTTC. Protein: CASSPGTSGINEQFF.

This clonotype was observed many times. This sequence joins TRBV3-1 and TRBJ1-2; tentative D call: TRBD1 (5 bases). This CDR3 is built from 14 residues. V lost 0 bases, J lost 12 bases, and 17 bases lay in between. CDR1 and CDR2 (germline): LGHDT, YNNKEL (reference sequence). The CDR3 bases are TGTGCCAGCAGCCAAGATACCCCGGGGGTAGGCCACACCTTC. Protein product: CASSQDTPGVGHTF.

This clonotype was observed many times. The rearrangement joins TRBV30 to TRBJ2-2; the D is unclear. Trimming left V 2 bases short and J 4 bases short, with 8 bases between. The germline V gene encodes CDR1 GTSNPN and CDR2 SVGIG (reference sequence). The CDR3 spans 13 residues. The DNA for the CDR3 is TGTGCCTGGAGTAGCAAGAGCACCGGGGAGCTGTTTTTT. This codes for CAWSSKSTGELFF.